The source of this TCR beta chain is a study of blood T cell repertoires in COVID-19. As for the study in general: COVID-19 samples, acute and convalescent, were from the United States, Italy and Spain. Sources were T cells, B-cell-depleted T cells, or PBMCs; the material itself was cDNA or gDNA.

Original data processing: Amplifying reference gene primers gave estimates of nucleated cell counts. The table came from immunoSEQ multiplex PCR; TCRdb's copy has only in-frame clones and leaves some out. V and J calls and clone size are as listed in that table; D and trimming were resolved from the DNA. The data show a few hundred thousand clones, 82% seen once. The CDR3 consists of 13 residues. Per the germline V gene, CDR1 is SGHNT and CDR2 is YYREEE (reference sequence). The germline V and J ends were trimmed by 0 bases and 5 bases, with 8 bases remaining between them. The rearrangement joins TRBV5-4 to TRBJ2-5; D not certain. The sequence was obtained from a woman between 18 and 30 years old with acute or convalescent COVID-19. The material sequenced was peripheral blood. The CDR3 protein is CASSLGFGETQYF. The CDR3 DNA is TGTGCCAGCAGCTTGGGGTTCGGGGAGACCCAGTACTTC.